The 6 T cell receptor beta chains below come from one sample, sequenced in a study of regulatory T cells in long-lasting Graves disease. CDR3-region Arm-PCR and iRepertoire HTBI primers produced the TCR beta libraries. TCRdb reanalysed the multiplex PCR reads using MiXCR and keeps one entry per CDR3 protein. The sample carries 350,000 to 450,000 distinct CDR3 sequences, around 20% recorded once. Time point of the sample: persistent/refractory GD, antithyroid drugs over 5 years with positive TRAb. The TCR library was made from RNA extracted from PBMCs. The sample here was peripheral blood mononuclear cells (PBMCs), taken when the disease was refractory, from a patient treated with antithyroid drugs. The source of these receptors is a female donor with Graves disease.

This clonotype was seen many times. The V gene is TRBV28, the J gene TRBJ1-2; TRBD1 is a possible D gene (5 bases). The CDR3 is 12 residues long. V lost 8 bases and J lost 7, with 14 bases in between. CDR1 is MDHEN and CDR2 is SYDVKM in the germline V gene. CDR3 DNA: TGTGCCAGCGCTCGGGGGGTACTTGGCTACACCTTC. Amino acids: CASARGVLGYTF.

This chain links TRBV20-1 with TRBJ2-7, with TRBD2 matching 10 bases. The CDR3 runs 17 residues. Germline-derived CDR1 and CDR2 are DFQATT and SNEGSKA (reference sequence). With V trimmed by 2 bases and J by 2 bases, 12 bases remained unmatched. DNA for the CDR3: TGCAGTGCTAGATCCGGACTAGCGGCTACCCGGGCCTACGAGCAGTACTTC. Its translation is CSARSGLAATRAYEQYF.

This clonotype showed up just a few times. The chain employs TRBV20-1 and TRBJ2-7, with a weak D call TRBD2 (5 bases). V lost 0 bases and J lost 1, with 13 bases in between. Germline CDR1 is DFQATT and CDR2 is SNEGSKA (reference sequence). The CDR3 spans 15 residues. This chain's CDR3 is CSARDFVSESYEQYF. The CDR3 nucleotides are TGCAGTGCTAGAGATTTTGTTAGCGAGTCCTACGAGCAGTACTTC.

This clonotype has just a few counts. The chain combines TRBV6-1 with TRBJ2-4; weak D call: TRBD2 (5 bases). CDR1 is MNHNS and CDR2 is SASEGT in the germline V gene. The CDR3 totals 16 residues. Trimming cost V 3 bases and J 6 bases, with 18 bases left between them. In nucleotides, the CDR3 is TGTGCCAGCAGTGATGGTATCGGGGTTTGGGGAAACATTCAGTACTTC. It encodes CASSDGIGVWGNIQYF.

The V and J genes are TRBV4-1 and TRBJ2-5, with D perhaps TRBD2 (6 bases). The CDR3 runs 17 residues. CDR1 is MGHRA and CDR2 is YSYEKL in the germline V gene. The V gene lost 1 base and the J gene lost 4 bases, with 19 bases spanning the gap. CDR3 protein: CASSQGPAGGFRETQYF. The CDR3 DNA reads as TGCGCCAGCAGCCAAGGACCAGCGGGCGGCTTCAGAGAGACCCAGTACTTC.

In its sample, this clonotype was seen a few times. The rearrangement links TRBV6-1 to TRBJ1-1; 7 bases match TRBD1. Germline V gene data show CDR1 as MNHNS and CDR2 as SASEGT. The CDR3 extends over 11 amino acids. Losses at the gene ends were 11 bases for V and 5 bases for J; bases not matched to a gene: 5. CDR3 loop: CAAAGGTEAFF. DNA for the CDR3: TGTGCCGCAGCAGGGGGAACTGAAGCTTTCTTT.